This TCR beta chain derives from a study of metastatic and nonmetastatic thyroid tumors. The CDR3 is 14 amino acids. CDR1 DFQATT and CDR2 SNEGSKA come from the germline V gene (reference sequence). Trimming removed 5 bases at V and 5 bases at J, with 15 bases between. By share, this clone ranks as medium-sized. Patients underwent thyroid surgery, and none had received any treatment before it. TCRdb reanalyzed the PCR reads via MiXCR. The data hold tens of thousands of clones, with approximately 40% observed a single time. The receptor comes from a male donor with papillary thyroid cancer or a benign thyroid nodule (not recorded which). Some clones in this sample may be carry-over from other donors' samples. Input material: blood. V and J are TRBV20-1 and TRBJ1-4, with D perhaps matching TRBD1 (5 bases). The CDR3 region has the DNA TGCAGTGCTCTCGCCGGGACGTCAAATGAAAAACTGTTTTTT. This translates into CSALAGTSNEKLFF.